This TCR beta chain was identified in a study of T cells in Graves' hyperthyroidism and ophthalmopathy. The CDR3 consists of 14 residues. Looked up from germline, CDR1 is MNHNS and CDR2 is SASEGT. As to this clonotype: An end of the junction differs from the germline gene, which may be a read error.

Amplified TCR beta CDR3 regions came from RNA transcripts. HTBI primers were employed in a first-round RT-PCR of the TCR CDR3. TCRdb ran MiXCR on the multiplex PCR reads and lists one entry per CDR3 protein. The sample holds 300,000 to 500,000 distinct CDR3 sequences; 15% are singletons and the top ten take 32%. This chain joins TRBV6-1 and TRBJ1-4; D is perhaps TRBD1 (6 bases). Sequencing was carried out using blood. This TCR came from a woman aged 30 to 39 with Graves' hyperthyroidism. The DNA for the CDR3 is TGTGCCAGCAGTCTCGCCAGGGGTAATAAAAAACTGTTTTTT. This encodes CASSLARGNKKLFF.